What follows are 9 T cell receptor beta chains derived from one specimen sequenced in a study of shared clonotypes between healthy human individuals. The repertoire was sequenced with immunoSEQ multiplex PCR; TCRdb's copy has only in-frame clones and lacks some. This table has about 1 million clones, more than 75% appearing once. The sample taken for sequencing was memory CD4+ T cells from PBMCs. Sample subset: CD45RA-negative fraction. Receptors were obtained from a man aged 18 to 30 in good health. Some clones in this sample may be carry-over from other donors' samples.

The J gene is TRBJ2-2, the V gene TRBV7-9, with 7 bases identical to TRBD1. CDR1 and CDR2 (germline): SEHNR, FQNEAQ (reference sequence). This CDR3 is 16 amino acids long. Trimming at V came to 5 bases and at J to 0 bases, leaving 6 bases not matched to a gene. The CDR3 sequence: CASSRWGQTNTGELFF. The DNA for the CDR3 is TGTGCCAGCAGCCGATGGGGACAGACGAACACCGGGGAGCTGTTTTTT.

The rearrangement links TRBV10-2 to TRBJ2-7, with 10 bases identical to TRBD2. There are 15 residues in the CDR3. V was pared by 4 bases and J by 4 bases, with 7 bases of the junction left unmatched. Germline V gives CDR1 WSHSY, CDR2 SAAADI. The CDR3 nucleotides read TGCGCCAGCAGTGCCCTCTCTAGCGGGAGATACGAGCAGTACTTC. Residues: CASSALSSGRYEQYF.

Regarding this clone: No DNA is shown, since the ends of the CDR3 on it are uncertain; the CDR3 is the one TCRdb lists. This chain joins TRBV5-6 and TRBJ2-7; the table's D call, TRBD1, has no DNA check behind it. A total of 13 residues make up the CDR3, ends included. Germline V gene data show CDR1 as SGHDT and CDR2 as YYEEEE. The CDR3 sequence is CASSLVGQGALYF.

V is TRBV4-2 and J is TRBJ2-1, with 9 bases fitting TRBD2. The CDR3 is made up of 18 amino acids. From germline, CDR1 is LGHNA and CDR2 YNFKEQ. Trimming took 1 base from V and 5 from J; bases not matched to a gene: 12. CDR3 sequence (DNA): TGTGCCAGCAGCCAAGGGTTAGCGGGAGTAGGGGTAAACAATGAGCAGTTCTTC. Translating it yields CASSQGLAGVGVNNEQFF.

The chain is built from TRBV28 and TRBJ2-5, with D perhaps matching TRBD2 (7 bases). Germline CDR1 reads MDHEN; CDR2 reads SYDVKM. This CDR3 is 13 amino acids long. V shed 6 bases and J shed 5 bases, with 13 bases lying between them. The CDR3 spells CASSRGALETQYF. The DNA for the CDR3 is TGTGCCAGCAGCCGGGGGGCACTGGAGACCCAGTACTTC.

Concerning this clone itself: A much larger clone differs from this one at a single base, so this may be a read error. The sample holds other DNA sequences that translate to the same CDR3. This rearrangement joins TRBV2 to TRBJ1-2; 7 bases agree with TRBD1. Germline V lookup: CDR1 SNHLY, CDR2 FYNNEI. This CDR3 region has 13 residues. The junction had 2 bases not matched to a gene; V was cut back by 4 bases and J by 3 bases. CDR3 amino acids: CASSGQGYYGYTF. CDR3 bases: TGTGCCAGCAGTGGACAGGGCTACTATGGCTACACCTTC.

The chain is built from TRBV18 and TRBJ1-4; unclear D gene. The germline CDR1 and CDR2 sequences are KGHSH and LQKENI. V was trimmed by 3 bases and J by 4 bases, leaving 12 bases between them. This CDR3 has 15 amino acids. CDR3: CASSPGLLSNEKLFF. The CDR3 bases are TGTGCCAGCTCACCCGGGTTATTAAGTAATGAAAAACTGTTTTTT. The complete variable domain, with remaining parts taken from reference TRBV18 and TRBJ1-4, reads NAGVMQNPRHLVRRRGQEARLRCSPMKGHSHVYWYRQLPEEGLKFMVYLQKENIIDESGMPKERFSAEFPKEGPSILRIQQVVRGDSAAYFCASSPGLLSNEKLFFGSGTQLSVL.

This chain links TRBV9 with TRBJ2-2; 7 bases align to TRBD2. V was clipped by 5 bases and J by 2 bases; unmatched bases: 6. The V gene's germline CDR1 is SGDLS and CDR2 YYNGEE. CDR3 length: 15 amino acids. This chain's CDR3 is CASRRAGSNTGELFF. CDR3 sequence (DNA): TGTGCCAGCAGGCGAGCGGGGTCAAACACCGGGGAGCTGTTTTTT. Looking up the rest from reference TRBV9 and TRBJ2-2 gives the full variable domain: DSGVTQTPKHLITATGQRVTLRCSPRSGDLSVYWYQQSLDQGLQFLIQYYNGEERAKGNILERFSAQQFPDLHSELNLSSLELGDSALYFCASRRAGSNTGELFFGEGSRLTVL.

J is TRBJ2-1 and V is TRBV25-1, with 10 bases identical to TRBD2. The germline CDR1 and CDR2 sequences are MGHDK and SYGVNS. The CDR3 contains 15 residues. V lost 4 bases, J lost 4 bases, and 4 bases stayed unmatched. CDR3 sequence reads: CASSAGLAVYNEQFF. Here the CDR3 DNA reads TGTGCCAGCAGTGCCGGACTAGCGGTGTACAATGAGCAGTTCTTC.